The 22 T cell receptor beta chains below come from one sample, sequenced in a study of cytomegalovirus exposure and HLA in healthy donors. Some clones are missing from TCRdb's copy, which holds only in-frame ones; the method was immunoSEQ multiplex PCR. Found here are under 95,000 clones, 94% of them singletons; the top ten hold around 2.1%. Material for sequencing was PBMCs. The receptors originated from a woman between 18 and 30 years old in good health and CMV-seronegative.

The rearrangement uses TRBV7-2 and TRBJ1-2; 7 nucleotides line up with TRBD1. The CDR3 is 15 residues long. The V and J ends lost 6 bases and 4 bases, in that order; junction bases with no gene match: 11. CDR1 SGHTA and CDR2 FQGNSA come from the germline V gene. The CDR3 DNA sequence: TGTGCCAGCAGTATTAACGAAGGGACAGCCTATGGCTACACCTTC. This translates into CASSINEGTAYGYTF.

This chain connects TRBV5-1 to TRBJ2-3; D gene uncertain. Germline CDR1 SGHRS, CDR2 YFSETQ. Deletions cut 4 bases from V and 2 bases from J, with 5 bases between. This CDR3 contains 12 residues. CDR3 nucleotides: TGCGCCAGCAGCCCTCCCACAGATACGCAGTATTTT. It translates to CASSPPTDTQYF.

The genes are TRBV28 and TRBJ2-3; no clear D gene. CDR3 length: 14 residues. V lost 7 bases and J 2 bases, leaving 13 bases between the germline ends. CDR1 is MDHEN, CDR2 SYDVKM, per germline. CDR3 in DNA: TGTGCCAGCAACGAACGCCTATCCACAGATACGCAGTATTTT. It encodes CASNERLSTDTQYF.

CDR3 DNA: TGCAGCGTAACCCCTTCGGCGGGGAAAGACTACGAGCAGTACTTC. The encoded protein is CSVTPSAGKDYEQYF. The chain is built from TRBV29-1 and TRBJ2-7, with a weak D call TRBD2 (6 bases). V was pared by 6 bases and J by 3 bases, with 21 bases between. The germline V gene encodes CDR1 SQVTM and CDR2 ANQGSEA. This CDR3 contains 15 residues.

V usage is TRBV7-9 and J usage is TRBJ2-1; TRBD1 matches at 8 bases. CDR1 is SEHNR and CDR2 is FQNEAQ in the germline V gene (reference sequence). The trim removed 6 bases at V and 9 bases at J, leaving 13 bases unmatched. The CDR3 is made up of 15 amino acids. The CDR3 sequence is CASSADRGIVGEQFF. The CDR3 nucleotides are TGTGCCAGCAGTGCAGACAGGGGTATAGTGGGTGAGCAGTTCTTC.

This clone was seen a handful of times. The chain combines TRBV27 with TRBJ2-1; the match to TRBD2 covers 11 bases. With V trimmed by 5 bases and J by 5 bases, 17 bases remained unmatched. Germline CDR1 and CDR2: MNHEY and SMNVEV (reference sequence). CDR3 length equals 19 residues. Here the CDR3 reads CASSPHTSGSSRRDNEQFF. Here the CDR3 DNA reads TGTGCCAGCAGTCCACATACTAGCGGGAGTTCAAGGAGGGACAATGAGCAGTTCTTC.

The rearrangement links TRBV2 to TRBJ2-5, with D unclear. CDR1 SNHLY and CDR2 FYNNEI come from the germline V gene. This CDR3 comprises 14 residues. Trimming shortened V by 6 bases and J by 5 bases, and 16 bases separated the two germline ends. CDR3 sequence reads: CASSSISWAETQYF. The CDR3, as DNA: TGTGCCAGCAGCTCTATATCGTGGGCCGAGACCCAGTACTTC.

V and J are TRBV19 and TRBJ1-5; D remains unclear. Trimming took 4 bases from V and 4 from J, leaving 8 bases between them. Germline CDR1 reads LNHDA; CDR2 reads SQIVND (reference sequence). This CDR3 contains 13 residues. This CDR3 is CASSRQKNQPQHF. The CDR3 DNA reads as TGTGCCAGTAGTAGGCAGAAGAATCAGCCCCAGCATTTT.

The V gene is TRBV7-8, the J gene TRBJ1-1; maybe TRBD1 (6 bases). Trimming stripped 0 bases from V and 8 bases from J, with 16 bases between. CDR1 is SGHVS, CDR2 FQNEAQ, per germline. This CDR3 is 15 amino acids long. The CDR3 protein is CASSLAGASGQEAFF. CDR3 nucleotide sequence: TGTGCCAGCAGCTTAGCGGGGGCCTCGGGACAAGAAGCTTTCTTT.

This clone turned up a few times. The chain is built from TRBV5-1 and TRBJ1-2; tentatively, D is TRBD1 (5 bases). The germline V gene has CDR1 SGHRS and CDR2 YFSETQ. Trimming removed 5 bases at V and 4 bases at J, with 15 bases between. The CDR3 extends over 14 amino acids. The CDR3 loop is CASSDGGTGYGYTF. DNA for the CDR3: TGCGCCAGCAGTGACGGGGGGACGGGCTATGGCTACACCTTC.

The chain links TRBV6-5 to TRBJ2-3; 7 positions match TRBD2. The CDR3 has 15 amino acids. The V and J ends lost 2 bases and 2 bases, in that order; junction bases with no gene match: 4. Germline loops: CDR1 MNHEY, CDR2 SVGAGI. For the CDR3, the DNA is TGTGCCAGCAGTTACCGCCTAGCGGACACAGATACGCAGTATTTT. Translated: CASSYRLADTDTQYF.

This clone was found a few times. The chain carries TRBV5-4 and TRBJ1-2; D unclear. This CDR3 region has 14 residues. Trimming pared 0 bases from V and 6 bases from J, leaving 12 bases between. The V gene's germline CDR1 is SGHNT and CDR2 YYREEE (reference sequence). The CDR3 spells CASSLGLRRDGYTF. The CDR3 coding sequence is TGTGCCAGCAGCTTGGGGTTACGGAGGGATGGCTACACCTTC.

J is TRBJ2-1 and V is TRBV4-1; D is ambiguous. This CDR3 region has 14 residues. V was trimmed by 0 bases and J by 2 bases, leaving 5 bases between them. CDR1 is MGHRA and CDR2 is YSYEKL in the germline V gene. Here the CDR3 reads CASSQDLAYNEQFF. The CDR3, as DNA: TGCGCCAGCAGCCAAGATCTCGCCTACAATGAGCAGTTCTTC.

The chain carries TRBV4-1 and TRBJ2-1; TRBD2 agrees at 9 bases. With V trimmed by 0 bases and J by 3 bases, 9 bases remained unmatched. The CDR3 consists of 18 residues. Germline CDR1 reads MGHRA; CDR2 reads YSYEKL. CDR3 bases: TGCGCCAGCAGCCAAGAAGTGGAGACTAGCGGTTTCTACAATGAGCAGTTCTTC. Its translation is CASSQEVETSGFYNEQFF.

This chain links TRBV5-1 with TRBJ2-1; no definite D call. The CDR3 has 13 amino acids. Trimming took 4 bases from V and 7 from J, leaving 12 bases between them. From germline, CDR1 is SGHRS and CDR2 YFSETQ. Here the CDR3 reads CASSPRNGNEQFF. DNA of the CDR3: TGCGCCAGCAGCCCCCGAAACGGGAATGAGCAGTTCTTC.

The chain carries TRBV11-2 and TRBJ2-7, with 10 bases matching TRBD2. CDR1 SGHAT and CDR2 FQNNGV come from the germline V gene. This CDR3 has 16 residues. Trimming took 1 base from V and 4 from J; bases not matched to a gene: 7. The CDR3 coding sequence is TGTGCCAGCAGCTTAGTGTCTAGCGGGAGACGGTACGAGCAGTACTTC. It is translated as CASSLVSSGRRYEQYF.

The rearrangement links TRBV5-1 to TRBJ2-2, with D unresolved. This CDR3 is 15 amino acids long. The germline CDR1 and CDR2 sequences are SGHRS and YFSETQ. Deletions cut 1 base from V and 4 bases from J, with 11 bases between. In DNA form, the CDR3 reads TGCGCCAGCAGCTTGTCCTCGCGTACCACCGGGGAGCTGTTTTTT. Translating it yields CASSLSSRTTGELFF.

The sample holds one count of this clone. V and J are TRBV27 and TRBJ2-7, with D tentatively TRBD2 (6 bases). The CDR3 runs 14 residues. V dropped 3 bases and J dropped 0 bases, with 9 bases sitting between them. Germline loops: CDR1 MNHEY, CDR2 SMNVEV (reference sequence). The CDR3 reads CASSLLGGSYEQYF. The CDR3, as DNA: TGTGCCAGCAGTTTGCTGGGGGGCTCCTACGAGCAGTACTTC.

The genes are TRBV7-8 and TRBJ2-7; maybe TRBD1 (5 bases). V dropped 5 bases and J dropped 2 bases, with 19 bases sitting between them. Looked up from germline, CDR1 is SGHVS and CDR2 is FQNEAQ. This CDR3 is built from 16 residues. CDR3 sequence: CASSGSGAGNPYEQYF. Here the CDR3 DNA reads TGTGCCAGCAGCGGTTCTGGGGCAGGCAACCCCTACGAGCAGTACTTC.

The CDR3 DNA sequence: TGTGCCAGCAGCTTGACAGGTAGCTCCTACGAGCAGTACTTC. Protein product: CASSLTGSSYEQYF. This chain joins TRBV11-2 and TRBJ2-7, with D possibly matching TRBD1 (6 bases). Germline V CDR1 and CDR2: SGHAT, FQNNGV. The V and J ends lost 3 bases and 0 bases respectively, with 9 bases between them. The CDR3 sequence is 14 residues long.

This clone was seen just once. The CDR3 DNA sequence: TGTGCCAGCAGTGTGGATAGCGGGAGTTCGTCAGAGACCCAGTACTTC. Encoded protein: CASSVDSGSSSETQYF. The chain is built from TRBV2 and TRBJ2-5; 9 nucleotides align to TRBD2. The V gene end was trimmed by 4 bases and the J gene end by 4 bases; junction bases not matched to a gene: 10. Germline CDR1 SNHLY, CDR2 FYNNEI. The CDR3 consists of 16 residues.

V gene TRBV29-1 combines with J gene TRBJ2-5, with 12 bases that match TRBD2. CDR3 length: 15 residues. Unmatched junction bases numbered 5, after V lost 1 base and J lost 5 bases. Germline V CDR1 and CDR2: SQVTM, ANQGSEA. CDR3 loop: CSVEVTSGGKETQYF. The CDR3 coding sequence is TGCAGCGTTGAAGTAACTAGCGGGGGGAAGGAGACCCAGTACTTC.